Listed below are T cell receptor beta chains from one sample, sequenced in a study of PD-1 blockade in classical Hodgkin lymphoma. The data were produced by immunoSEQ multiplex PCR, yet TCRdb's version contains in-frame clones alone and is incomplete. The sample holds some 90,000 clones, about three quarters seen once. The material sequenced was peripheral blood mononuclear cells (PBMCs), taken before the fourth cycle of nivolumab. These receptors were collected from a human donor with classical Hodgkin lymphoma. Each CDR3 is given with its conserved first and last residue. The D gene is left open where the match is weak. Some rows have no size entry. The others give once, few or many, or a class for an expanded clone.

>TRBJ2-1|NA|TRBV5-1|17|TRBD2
TGCGCCAGCAGCTTGGCCCCTCTAGCGGGGGCCTACAATGAGCAGTTCTTC
CASSLAPLAGAYNEQFF
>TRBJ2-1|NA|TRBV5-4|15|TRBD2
TGTGCCAGCAGCTTTACGAGCGGGGGAATCAATGAGCAGTTCTTC
CASSFTSGGINEQFF
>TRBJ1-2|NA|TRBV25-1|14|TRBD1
TGTGCCAGCAGTCCCGGACAGGGAGGGCATGGCTACACCTTC
CASSPGQGGHGYTF
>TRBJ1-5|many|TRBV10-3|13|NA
TGTGCCACGACCTACAGGGAAGGTCAGCCCCAGCATTTT
CATTYREGQPQHF
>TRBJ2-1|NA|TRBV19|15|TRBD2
TGTGCCAGTAGTCCTAGCGGTGGGAGCTACAATGAGCAGTTCTTC
CASSPSGGSYNEQFF
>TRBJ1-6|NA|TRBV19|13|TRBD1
TGTGCCAGTGCCGGGACAGTGAATTCACCCCTCCACTTT
CASAGTVNSPLHF
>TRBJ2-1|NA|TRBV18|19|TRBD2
TGTGCCAGCTCACCATGGCCACCCGGACTAGCGGGAGGTTTAAATGAGCAGTTCTTC
CASSPWPPGLAGGLNEQFF
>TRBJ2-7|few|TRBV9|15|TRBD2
TGTGCCAGCAGCCCTACACTAGCGGCCGTTTACGAGCAGTACTTC
CASSPTLAAVYEQYF
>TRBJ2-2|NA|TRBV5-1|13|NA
TGCGCCAGCAGGATGAAGGACACCGGGGAGCTGTTTTTT
CASRMKDTGELFF
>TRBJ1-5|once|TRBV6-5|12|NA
TGTGCCAGCAGTTCCCTAGGCCAGCCCCAGCATTTT
CASSSLGQPQHF
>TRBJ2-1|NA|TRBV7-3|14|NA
TGTGCCAGCAGCTTATCCCCCCCGGACAATGAGCAGTTCTTC
CASSLSPPDNEQFF
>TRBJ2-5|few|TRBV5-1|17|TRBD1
TGCGCCAGCAGCTTGCTAGGGACAGGGAGCCCCCAAGAGACCCAGTACTTC
CASSLLGTGSPQETQYF
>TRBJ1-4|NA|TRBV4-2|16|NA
TGTGCCAGCAGCCGGAAGGGTGGCGACGGTAATGAAAAACTGTTTTTT
CASSRKGGDGNEKLFF
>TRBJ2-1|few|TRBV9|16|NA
TGTGCCAGCAGCGTACAAGCCCGGGGGACCTACAATGAGCAGTTCTTC
CASSVQARGTYNEQFF
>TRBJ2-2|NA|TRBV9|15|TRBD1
TGTGCCAGCAGCCAGCAGGGGGCGGTCACCGGGGAGCTGTTTTTT
CASSQQGAVTGELFF
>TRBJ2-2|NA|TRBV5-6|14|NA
TGTGCCAGCAGCTTCGGGGTAGACACCGGGGAGCTGTTTTTT
CASSFGVDTGELFF
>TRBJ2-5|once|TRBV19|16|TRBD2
TGTGCCAGTAGTATTCGTCTAGCGGGGGGGCAAGAGACCCAGTACTTC
CASSIRLAGGQETQYF
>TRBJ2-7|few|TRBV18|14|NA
TGTGCCAGCTCACCACCCGGGGGCACCTACGAGCAGTACTTC
CASSPPGGTYEQYF
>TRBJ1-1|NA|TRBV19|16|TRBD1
TGTGCCAGTAGTATAGGCCTGGGACAGCCGAACACTGAAGCTTTCTTT
CASSIGLGQPNTEAFF
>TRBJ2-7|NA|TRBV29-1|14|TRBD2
TGCAGCGCTGGGACTAGCGGGCTCCGCGGCGAGCAGTACTTC
CSAGTSGLRGEQYF
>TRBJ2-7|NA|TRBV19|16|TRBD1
TGTGCCAGTAGTACCGGACAGGGAAGGATTGCCTACGAGCAGTACTTC
CASSTGQGRIAYEQYF
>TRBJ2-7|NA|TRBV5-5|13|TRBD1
TGTGCCAGCAGCTGGACAGGCTCCTACGAGCAGTACTTC
CASSWTGSYEQYF
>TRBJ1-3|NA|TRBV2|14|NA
TGTGCCAGCAGTGGCTCGAGCTCTGGAAACACCATATATTTT
CASSGSSSGNTIYF
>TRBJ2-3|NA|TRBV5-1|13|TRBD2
TGCGCCAGCAGTAGCGGGGGGAAAGATACGCAGTATTTT
CASSSGGKDTQYF
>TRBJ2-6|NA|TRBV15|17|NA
TGTGCCACCAGCAATTGGGGTACCATTGTTGGGGCCAACGTCCTGACTTTC
CATSNWGTIVGANVLTF
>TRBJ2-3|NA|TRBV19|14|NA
TGTGCCAGTAGCGCTATTCAGAGCACAGATACGCAGTATTTT
CASSAIQSTDTQYF
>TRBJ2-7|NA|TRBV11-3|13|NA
TGTGCCAGCAGCTTAGACTTGACAGGAGGGCAGTACTTC
CASSLDLTGGQYF
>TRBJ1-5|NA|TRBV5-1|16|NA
TGCGCCAGATTGGGGCCAAGGGACGGGTACAATCAGCCCCAGCATTTT
CARLGPRDGYNQPQHF
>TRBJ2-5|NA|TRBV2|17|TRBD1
TGTGCCAGCAGTTATGAGCTAACAGGGGGATTCCAAGAGACCCAGTACTTC
CASSYELTGGFQETQYF
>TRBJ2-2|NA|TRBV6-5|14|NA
TGTGCCAGCAGTTACTCCCTCCCTGCCGGGGAGCTGTTTTTT
CASSYSLPAGELFF
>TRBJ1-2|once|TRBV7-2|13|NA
TGTGCCAGCAGCTTCGGCAGCCCTGGTGGCTACACCTTC
CASSFGSPGGYTF
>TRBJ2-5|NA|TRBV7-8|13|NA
TGTGCCAGCAGCTTCAGGGTTGGAGAGACCCAGTACTTC
CASSFRVGETQYF